A single T cell receptor (beta chain) is shown here with its context. The antigen remains undetermined. This record belongs to a study of shared clonotypes between healthy human individuals. The CDR3 has 15 amino acids. The V end lost 4 bases, the J end lost 5 bases, and 18 bases lay between the germline ends. In germline, CDR1 is SGHDT, CDR2 YYEEEE. Points from the study as a whole: Since donors were few, the genetic and exposure-history diversity represented was limited.

TCRdb's copy holds only in-frame clones and misses some; the assay was immunoSEQ multiplex PCR. In the table there are approximately 2.4 million clones, under 97% of which are singletons. The rearrangement joins TRBV5-6 to TRBJ1-2; maybe TRBD1 (6 bases). The source material was naive CD4+ T cells sorted from blood. Indicated subset: CD45RA+ positively selected. This TCR was sampled from a man aged 18-30 years in good health. The CDR3 loop is CASSPGGQVLYGYTF. Here the CDR3 DNA reads TGTGCCAGCAGCCCCGGGGGGCAGGTTCTATATGGCTACACCTTC.